This TCR beta chain derives from a study of sequential checkpoint blockade in melanoma. Described treatment: randomized to nivolumab then ipilimumab (arm A) or the reverse (arm B). Method: immunoSEQ multiplex PCR; TCRdb's copy keeps in-frame clones and lacks some. This table has about 21,000 clones, 75% to 85% appearing once. The germline V gene has CDR1 MDHEN and CDR2 SYDVKM. Trimming stripped 10 bases from V and 4 bases from J, with 19 bases between. This CDR3 is 14 amino acids long. J is TRBJ1-2 and V is TRBV28; tentatively, D is TRBD1 (6 bases). The source was CD8+ T cells sorted from blood (inferred from file names), collected from a patient given nivolumab and ipilimumab in sequence. The source of this sequence is a human donor with melanoma. The chain's CDR3 is CATGGDIRIYGYTF. The CDR3 region has the DNA TGTGCCACCGGGGGGGACATAAGGATCTATGGCTACACCTTC.